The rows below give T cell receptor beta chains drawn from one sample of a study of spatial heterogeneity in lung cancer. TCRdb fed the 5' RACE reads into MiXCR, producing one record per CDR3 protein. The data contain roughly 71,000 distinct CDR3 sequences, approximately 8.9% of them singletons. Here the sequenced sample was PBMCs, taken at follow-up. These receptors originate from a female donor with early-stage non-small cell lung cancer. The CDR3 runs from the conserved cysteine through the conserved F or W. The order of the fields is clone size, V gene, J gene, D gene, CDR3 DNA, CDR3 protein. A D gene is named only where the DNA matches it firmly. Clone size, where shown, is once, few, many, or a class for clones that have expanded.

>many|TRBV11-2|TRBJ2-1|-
TGTGCCAGCAGCTTAGGCTCTAGCGTCAATATTGAGCAGTTCTTC
CASSLGSSVNIEQFF
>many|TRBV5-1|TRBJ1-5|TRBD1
TGCGCCAGCAGCCAGGGGGGAATTCATCAGCCCCAGCATTTT
CASSQGGIHQPQHF
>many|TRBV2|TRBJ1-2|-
TGTGCCAGCAGTCAGGAGGGGAGCTCCTCGGGGGGCTACACCTTC
CASSQEGSSSGGYTF
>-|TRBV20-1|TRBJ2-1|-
TGCAGTGCCGCTAGCAGGGATGAGCAGTTCTTC
CSAASRDEQFF
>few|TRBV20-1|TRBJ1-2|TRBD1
TGCAGTGCTCATGAAACCTCGAGGGGGCAGGGCTACACCTTC
CSAHETSRGQGYTF
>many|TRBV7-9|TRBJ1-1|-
TGTGCCAGCAGCTTAGTGGCAGGGTCCACTGAAGCTTTCTTT
CASSLVAGSTEAFF
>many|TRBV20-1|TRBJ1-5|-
TGCAGTGCTGGAAGGTATAGCAATCAGCCCCAGCATTTT
CSAGRYSNQPQHF
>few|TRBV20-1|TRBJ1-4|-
TGCAGTGCTAGAGTTCCAGGGCGAGGGGAGAGCGAAAAACTGTTTTTT
CSARVPGRGESEKLFF
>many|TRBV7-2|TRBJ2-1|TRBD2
TGTGCCAGCAGCTTACGACTAGCGGGAGGCCATGAGCAGTTCTTC
CASSLRLAGGHEQFF
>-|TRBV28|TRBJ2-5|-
TGTGCCAGCAACAGGCCCCGCCAAGAGACCCAGTACTTC
CASNRPRQETQYF
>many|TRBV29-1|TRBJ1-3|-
TGCAGCGTTCAGATTGAAGGAAACACCATATATTTT
CSVQIEGNTIYF
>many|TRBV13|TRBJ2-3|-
TGTGCCAGCAGCTCCCCCGGGCACCAGGACGATACGCAGTATTTT
CASSSPGHQDDTQYF
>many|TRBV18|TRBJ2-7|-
TGTGCCAGCTCTCCGCCGCAGAGTCTCTTCAACGAGCAGTACTTC
CASSPPQSLFNEQYF
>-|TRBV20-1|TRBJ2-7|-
TGCAGTGCTAGAGAAGCGTACGAGCAGTACTTC
CSAREAYEQYF
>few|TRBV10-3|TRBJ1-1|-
TGTGCCATCAGGGACAGCATATTCACTGAAGCTTTCTTT
CAIRDSIFTEAFF
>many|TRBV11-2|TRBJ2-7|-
TGTGCCAGCAGCTTCGACGGGAGTTCCTACGAGCAGTACTTC
CASSFDGSSYEQYF
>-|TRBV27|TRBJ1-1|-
TGTGCCAGCAGAGATTTCATGAACACTGAAGCTTTCTTT
CASRDFMNTEAFF
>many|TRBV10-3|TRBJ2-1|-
TGTGCCATTGGTCGGACTTCCACCTACAATGAGCAGTTCTTC
CAIGRTSTYNEQFF
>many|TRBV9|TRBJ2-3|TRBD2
TGTGCCAGCAGCTTCCGGACTAGCGGGAGCACAGATACGCAGTATTTT
CASSFRTSGSTDTQYF